The sequence of this T cell receptor beta chain was determined in a study of blood T cell repertoires in COVID-19. This CDR3 has 12 amino acids. Germline V gives CDR1 GTSNPN, CDR2 SVGIG (reference sequence). With 3 bases removed from V and 0 bases from J, the gap between germline ends came to 5 bases. Here immunoSEQ multiplex PCR was the method, and the copy in TCRdb shows in-frame clones only, minus some. The top ten clones hold about 1.1% of a sample with about 380,000 clones, about 88% of them seen once. What was sequenced was PBMCs or T cells enriched from blood (not recorded which). The gene calls are TRBV30 and TRBJ2-5; no definite D call. The sequence was obtained from a woman aged 18 to 35 who had recovered from COVID-19. CDR3 DNA: TGTGCCTGGAGCTCGTACCAAGAGACCCAGTACTTC. Amino acid sequence: CAWSSYQETQYF.